Below are 29 T cell receptor beta chains sequenced from a single sample in a study of neurological immune-mediated disorders. TCRdb fed the 5' RACE reads into MiXCR, producing one record per CDR3 protein. The profile covers 65,000 to 70,000 distinct CDR3 sequences, with roughly 3.9% appearing a single time and approximately 1.3% taken by the ten largest. Sequencing used PBMCs. These TCRs come from a young man with multiple sclerosis.

This clonotype was observed a few times. The chain links TRBV12-3 or TRBV12-4 to TRBJ2-2; no clear D. The CDR3 is 14 amino acids. V was clipped by 7 bases and J by 4 bases, with 13 bases between them. This chain's CDR3 is CASTTGTSTGELFF. CDR3 DNA: TGTGCCAGCACCACCGGAACCAGCACCGGGGAGCTGTTTTTT.

V and J are TRBV12-3 or TRBV12-4 and TRBJ2-7; D is perhaps TRBD1 or TRBD2 (5 bases each). V was clipped by 6 bases and J by 2 bases, with 17 bases between them. This CDR3 has 15 residues. The CDR3 protein is CASSPNSGTTYEQYF. CDR3 sequence (DNA): TGTGCCAGCAGCCCAAATTCCGGGACCACCTACGAGCAGTACTTC.

This clonotype was counted at least ten times. The CDR3, as DNA: TGTGCCAGCAGCTTCACAGGGATCGTAGAGACCCAGTACTTC. This translates into CASSFTGIVETQYF. The chain is built from TRBV7-8 and TRBJ2-5, with D perhaps matching TRBD1 (6 bases). Trimming removed 3 bases at V and 4 bases at J, with 12 bases between. The CDR3 totals 14 residues. Germline CDR1 and CDR2: SGHVS and FQNEAQ.

There are many counts of this clonotype. This chain uses TRBV12-3 or TRBV12-4 with TRBJ1-1; D possibly corresponds to TRBD1 (5 bases). The CDR3 totals 16 residues. Trimming shortened V by 5 bases and J by 0 bases, and 16 bases separated the two germline ends. The CDR3: CASSPRGGGLNTEAFF. The CDR3 DNA reads TGTGCCAGCAGTCCCCGGGGGGGAGGGTTGAACACTGAAGCTTTCTTT.

This clonotype was counted at least ten times. The chain links TRBV7-2 to TRBJ2-7; 8 bases align to TRBD1. The junction had 7 bases not matched to a gene; V was cut back by 0 bases and J by 3 bases. CDR3 length: 16 residues. Germline assignment: CDR1 SGHTA and CDR2 FQGNSA. In DNA, the CDR3 is TGTGCCAGCAGCTTAGCCCGACCAGGGGGCATCTACGAGCAGTACTTC. Its protein product is CASSLARPGGIYEQYF.

This clonotype was observed at least ten times. The rearrangement links TRBV15 to TRBJ2-7; D not resolved. CDR3 size: 13 residues. The V end was cut by 0 bases, the J end by 9 bases, with 12 bases between. The V gene's germline CDR1 is LNHNV and CDR2 YYDKDF (reference sequence). CDR3 loop: CATSRDKPFGQYF. The CDR3 region has the DNA TGTGCCACCAGCAGAGATAAGCCCTTCGGGCAGTACTTC.

This clonotype was observed many times. The V call is TRBV20-1, the J call TRBJ2-2; 8 nucleotides agree with TRBD2. The CDR3 totals 14 residues. V lost 6 bases and J lost 2; bases outside the gene matches: 5. Germline CDR1 reads DFQATT; CDR2 reads SNEGSKA (reference sequence). CDR3 residues: CSAERGRNTGELFF. The DNA for the CDR3 is TGCAGTGCCGAGCGGGGGAGAAACACCGGGGAGCTGTTTTTT.

This clonotype was counted ten times or more. The V and J genes are TRBV9 and TRBJ2-7; no clear D. The CDR3 extends over 14 amino acids. CDR1 SGDLS and CDR2 YYNGEE come from the germline V gene. V was pared by 0 bases and J by 0 bases, with 7 bases between. The CDR3 DNA reads TGTGCCAGCAGCGTAGCGGCGGACTCCTACGAGCAGTACTTC. Its translation: CASSVAADSYEQYF.

This clonotype was counted many times. J is TRBJ2-7 and V is TRBV29-1, with D perhaps being TRBD1 or TRBD2 (5 bases each). The CDR3 spans 13 residues. CDR1 and CDR2 (germline): SQVTM, ANQGSEA. V was trimmed by 3 bases and J by 0 bases, leaving 9 bases between them. The DNA of the CDR3 is TGCAGCGTTGAGGGACCGAGCTCCTACGAGCAGTACTTC. It encodes CSVEGPSSYEQYF.

This clonotype was detected ten times or more. The J gene is TRBJ1-2, the V gene TRBV29-1; no firm D call. This CDR3 region has 12 residues. Germline loops: CDR1 SQVTM, CDR2 ANQGSEA. V shed 0 bases and J shed 4 bases, with 6 bases lying between them. The CDR3 region is CSVEEYTYGYTF. The CDR3 DNA follows: TGCAGCGTTGAAGAATATACCTATGGCTACACCTTC.

This clonotype was detected only a few times. It may be a read error: a sequence one base away is much more abundant. J is TRBJ2-5 and V is TRBV10-3, with D tentatively TRBD2 (6 bases). This CDR3 contains 14 residues. The V end lost 7 bases, the J end lost 4 bases, and 16 bases lay between the germline ends. Germline-derived CDR1 and CDR2 are ENHRY and SYGVKD. The CDR3 nucleotides are TGTGCCATCACCCCGACTAGTGATGGAGAGACCCAGTACTTC. Protein: CAITPTSDGETQYF.

This clonotype occurred many times. The chain recombines TRBV20-1 with TRBJ2-3, with 11 bases that match TRBD2. The CDR3 totals 14 residues. Unmatched junction bases numbered 2, after V lost 4 bases and J lost 2 bases. Germline CDR1 is DFQATT and CDR2 is SNEGSKA (reference sequence). CDR3 region: CSAKTSGATDTQYF. CDR3 nucleotides: TGCAGTGCTAAGACTAGCGGGGCCACAGATACGCAGTATTTT.

There are many counts of this clonotype. The chain is built from TRBV7-9 and TRBJ2-7; D gene unclear. V was cut by 2 bases and J by 3 bases, with 11 bases left in between. Per the germline V gene, CDR1 is SEHNR and CDR2 is FQNEAQ (reference sequence). The CDR3 spans 14 residues. The CDR3 here is CASSLLDGFYEQYF. DNA of the CDR3: TGTGCCAGCAGCTTACTGGACGGATTCTACGAGCAGTACTTC.

This clonotype was counted ten times or more. The V call is TRBV29-1, the J call TRBJ1-1; TRBD1 matches 7 bases. With V trimmed by 7 bases and J by 5 bases, 7 bases remained unmatched. The CDR3 loop spans 12 amino acids. Germline assignment: CDR1 SQVTM and CDR2 ANQGSEA. DNA of the CDR3: TGCAGCGCCGGACAGGCAGGGACTGAAGCTTTCTTT. Amino acid sequence: CSAGQAGTEAFF. Complete variable domain (other parts from reference TRBV29-1 and TRBJ1-1): SAVISQKPSRDICQRGTSLTIQCQVDSQVTMMFWYRQQPGQSLTLIATANQGSEATYESGFVIDKFPISRPNLTFSTLTVSNMSPEDSSIYLCSAGQAGTEAFFGQGTRLTVV.

In this sample, this clonotype turned up many times. The rearrangement joins TRBV3-1 to TRBJ2-1, with TRBD2 matching 11 bases. The CDR3 is 18 amino acids. CDR1 is LGHDT and CDR2 is YNNKEL in the germline V gene (reference sequence). V was pared by 5 bases and J by 6 bases, with 15 bases of the junction left unmatched. Here the CDR3 DNA reads TGTGCCAGCAGCAGCCGAGCAATAAGACTAGCGGGGTCCAATGAGCAGTTCTTC. Its protein product is CASSSRAIRLAGSNEQFF.

This clonotype has at least ten counts. This chain links TRBV29-1 with TRBJ2-7, with 8 bases fitting TRBD1. J lost 2 bases, V lost 4 bases, and 19 bases had no gene match. Germline CDR1 and CDR2: SQVTM and ANQGSEA. CDR3 length: 18 amino acids. CDR3 loop: CSVVGPGGMDREAYEQYF. Here the CDR3 DNA reads TGCAGCGTTGTAGGGCCGGGTGGCATGGACAGGGAAGCCTACGAGCAGTACTTC.

This clonotype appeared many times. The junction shows a germline mismatch at one end, possibly a read error. The gene calls are TRBV10-3 and TRBJ1-5; D not resolved. Germline values: CDR1 ENHRY, CDR2 SYGVKD. This CDR3 has 13 residues. CDR3 sequence: CAISEYSNQPQNF. The CDR3 bases are TGTGCCATCAGTGAGTATAGCAATCAGCCCCAGAATTTT.

This clonotype was found many times. The rearrangement links TRBV20-1 to TRBJ2-5; TRBD1 matches at 8 bases. The V gene end was trimmed by 2 bases and the J gene end by 5 bases; junction bases not matched to a gene: 7. This CDR3 is 14 amino acids long. Germline V lookup: CDR1 DFQATT, CDR2 SNEGSKA (reference sequence). The CDR3 DNA is TGCAGTGCTAGAAAAAACCAGGGGGCCGAGACCCAGTACTTC. As protein: CSARKNQGAETQYF.

There are many counts of this clonotype. The chain combines TRBV6-5 with TRBJ1-2; D is perhaps TRBD1 (6 bases). Trimming shortened V by 5 bases and J by 5 bases, and 27 bases separated the two germline ends. Per germline, CDR1 MNHEY and CDR2 SVGAGI. The CDR3 runs 18 residues. DNA of the CDR3: TGTGCCAGCAGTAAATCCACCGGGACACCCATATCAAGATATGGCTACACCTTC. Encoded protein: CASSKSTGTPISRYGYTF.

In its sample, this clonotype was seen many times. The V and J genes are TRBV7-2 and TRBJ2-3; 8 bases map to TRBD2. Germline CDR1 is SGHTA and CDR2 is FQGNSA. The CDR3 length is 16 residues. V was pared by 5 bases and J by 0 bases, with 7 bases of the junction left unmatched. The CDR3 protein is CASSSRLARSTDTQYF. DNA of the CDR3: TGTGCCAGCAGCAGTCGACTAGCGCGTAGCACAGATACGCAGTATTTT.

This clonotype was observed at least ten times. This CDR3 reads CSARGPGLAGGPETQYF. CDR3 sequence (DNA): TGCAGTGCTAGAGGACCGGGACTAGCGGGGGGGCCCGAGACCCAGTACTTC. The V call is TRBV20-1, the J call TRBJ2-5, with TRBD2 identical over 16 bases. CDR1 is DFQATT and CDR2 is SNEGSKA in the germline V gene (reference sequence). The CDR3 has 17 residues. V shed 1 base, J shed 5 bases, and the junction held 7 bases outside the gene matches.

This clonotype has at least ten counts. The genes are TRBV6-2 or TRBV6-3 and TRBJ2-2; D possibly matches TRBD1 or TRBD2 (6 bases each). CDR1 is MNHEY, CDR2 SVGEGT, per germline. The CDR3 has 15 amino acids. Trimming pared 8 bases from V and 6 bases from J, leaving 19 bases between. Written as DNA, the CDR3 is TGTGCCAGCGGCTCCACGGGGGCGGGTGCCGGGGAGCTGTTTTTT. Amino acid sequence: CASGSTGAGAGELFF.

This clonotype was recorded at least ten times. The V call is TRBV20-1, the J call TRBJ2-3; D might be TRBD1 or TRBD2, each matching 5 bases. The CDR3 totals 15 residues. V was trimmed by 4 bases and J by 2 bases, leaving 16 bases between them. Germline-derived CDR1 and CDR2 are DFQATT and SNEGSKA (reference sequence). The CDR3 DNA reads as TGCAGTGCTACGGACCAGGGACCTGACACAGATACGCAGTATTTT. Translation gives CSATDQGPDTDTQYF.

At least ten counts were recorded for this clonotype. This chain joins TRBV7-2 and TRBJ2-1; D may be TRBD1 (6 bases). Germline lookup yields CDR1 SGHTA and CDR2 FQGNSA. The length of the CDR3 is 13 residues. With 3 bases removed from V and 10 bases from J, the gap between germline ends came to 13 bases. The CDR3 nucleotides are TGTGCCAGCAGCTTTCAAGGGGGTGGGGAGCAGTTCTTC. It encodes CASSFQGGGEQFF. The complete variable domain, with remaining parts taken from reference TRBV7-2 and TRBJ2-1, reads GAGVSQSPSNKVTEKGKDVELRCDPISGHTALYWYRQSLGQGLEFLIYFQGNSAPDKSGLPSDRFSAERTGGSVSTLTIQRTQQEDSAVYLCASSFQGGGEQFFGPGTRLTVL.

This clonotype came up many times. The chain couples TRBV5-1 to TRBJ2-3, with 7 bases that match TRBD1. The CDR3 totals 16 residues. Germline V gene data show CDR1 as SGHRS and CDR2 as YFSETQ. V was clipped by 3 bases and J by 5 bases; unmatched bases: 12. In DNA form, the CDR3 reads TGCGCCAGCAGCTGGACCCCACGGACAGGTCAAGATACGCAGTATTTT. This sequence encodes CASSWTPRTGQDTQYF.

This clonotype was seen ten or more times. The V gene is TRBV6-9, the J gene TRBJ2-3, with TRBD2 as a possible D gene (7 bases). This CDR3 comprises 15 residues. V shed 7 bases and J shed 8 bases, with 22 bases lying between them. CDR1 MNHGY and CDR2 SVAAGI come from the germline V gene. The CDR3, as DNA: TGTGCCAGCATTTTATGCGCGGGGGCGGTCTGTACGCAGTATTTT. Translating gives CASILCAGAVCTQYF.

This clonotype was detected ten times or more. J is TRBJ1-3 and V is TRBV5-1, with TRBD1 as a possible D gene (6 bases). Per germline, CDR1 SGHRS and CDR2 YFSETQ. This CDR3 spans 15 amino acids. Trimming cost V 0 bases and J 4 bases, with 11 bases left between them. For the CDR3, the DNA is TGCGCCAGCAGCTTGGTAGGGGGTTTCGGAAACACCATATATTTT. Its translation is CASSLVGGFGNTIYF.

V and J are TRBV20-1 and TRBJ2-1; weak D call: TRBD2 (5 bases). Trimming cost V 4 bases and J 5 bases, with 9 bases left between them. This CDR3 contains 12 residues. CDR1 DFQATT and CDR2 SNEGSKA come from the germline V gene (reference sequence). The CDR3 coding sequence is TGCAGTGCTACGGACGGGGACAATGAGCAGTTCTTC. Protein product: CSATDGDNEQFF.

This clonotype has a count of ten or more. J is TRBJ2-7 and V is TRBV10-3; 11 nucleotides align to TRBD1. After removal of 11 bases from V and 5 bases from J, the junction contained 11 bases not matched to a gene. CDR3 length: 14 amino acids. Germline values: CDR1 ENHRY, CDR2 SYGVKD. The CDR3 region is CAACQGQGGNEQYF. CDR3 coding DNA: TGTGCCGCATGTCAGGGACAGGGGGGTAACGAGCAGTACTTC.